The T cell receptor beta chain under discussion was sequenced for a study of regulatory T cells in long-lasting Graves disease. As for time point: newly diagnosed GD, antithyroid drugs for less than 3 months. PBMC-derived RNA was used for the TCR library. This clonotype appeared many times. The CDR3 is 15 residues long. Trimming removed 3 bases from V and 4 bases from J; junction bases left unmatched: 8. Germline values: CDR1 KGHSH, CDR2 LQKENI. Arm-PCR of CDR3 regions and iRepertoire HTBI primers were the basis on which TCR beta libraries were built. TCRdb re-called the multiplex PCR reads through MiXCR, storing one row per CDR3 protein. The data contain approximately 270,000 distinct CDR3 sequences, 15% to 20% of them singletons. These data were also reused for a study on T cells in Graves' hyperthyroidism and ophthalmopathy.

The clonotype comes from a woman aged 25 to 39 with Graves disease. This chain joins TRBV18 and TRBJ1-1; TRBD1 matches at 7 bases. Here the sequenced sample was peripheral blood mononuclear cells (PBMCs), taken at new diagnosis, from a patient treated with antithyroid drugs. CDR3 bases: TGTGCCAGCTCACCCGTGACAGGGATTGGCACTGAAGCTTTCTTT. This encodes CASSPVTGIGTEAFF. Combining the CDR3 with reference TRBV18 and TRBJ1-1 gives the whole variable domain NAGVMQNPRHLVRRRGQEARLRCSPMKGHSHVYWYRQLPEEGLKFMVYLQKENIIDESGMPKERFSAEFPKEGPSILRIQQVVRGDSAAYFCASSPVTGIGTEAFFGQGTRLTVV.